Below are 32 T cell receptor delta chains sequenced from a single sample in a study of γδ T cells in repeated Plasmodium falciparum infection. Flow sorting of PBMC yielded separate Vgamma9/Vdelta2+ and Vdelta2-negative gammadelta T cell populations for bulk repertoire analysis. TCRdb re-processed the multiplex PCR reads using CATT. The profile shows roughly 48,000 delta-chain clones, over 1.5% of them singletons. Material for sequencing was gamma-delta T cells from blood. These receptors were obtained from a pool of human donors (malaria-infected and uninfected, not separated).

Ten or more counts support this clone. The protein TCRdb lists belongs to a much larger clone and differs from this DNA's translation at residue 7, which points to a read error; the protein shown is made from the DNA. CDR3 loop: CALVPTTSEGIREIRELIF. The CDR3 DNA reads TGTGCTCTTGTCCCGACCACCTCAGAGGGGATACGCGAGATCCGGGAACTCATCTTT. The chain combines TRDV1 with TRDJ1, with 9 bases that match TRDD3. From germline, CDR1 is TSWWSYY and CDR2 QGS. J gave up 9 bases and V 7 bases, and 27 bases lay outside the gene matches. The CDR3 has 19 amino acids.

This clone was seen only a few times. This DNA translates differently at residue 6 from the TCRdb protein, which is that of a much larger clone; a read error is likely, and the protein shown is the DNA's own translation. This chain connects TRDV1 to TRDJ1; D possibly corresponds to TRDD3 (6 bases). With 9 bases removed from V and 1 base from J, the gap between germline ends came to 21 bases. The CDR3 consists of 16 residues. Per the germline V gene, CDR1 is TSWWSYY and CDR2 is QGS. DNA for the CDR3: TGTGCTCTGGAGGAAGAAGGGGTGGGGGTCACCGATAAACTCATCTTT. Its translation: CALEEEGVGVTDKLIF.

This clone has at least ten counts. Other DNA sequences in this sample translate to the same CDR3. The chain is built from TRDV2 and TRDJ1, with 9 bases matching TRDD3. The J gene was not available in TCRdb and was assigned here by matching the DNA to germline segments. V lost 1 base to trimming and J lost 7 bases; unmatched junction nucleotides: 15. Germline assignment: CDR1 GEAIGNYY and CDR2 EKD. This CDR3 comprises 17 residues. CDR3 in DNA: TGTGCCTGTGACACATTACTGGGGGACCCTGGGGGTCTTAAACTCATCTTT. This sequence encodes CACDTLLGDPGGLKLIF.

Notes on this clone: A read error likely explains this, since a far larger clone differs by one base. This sample includes further DNA sequences coding for the same CDR3. The V segment is TRDV1, and no J call was made; the table gives TRDD3 as D, unverified against the DNA. Germline assignment: CDR1 TSWWSYY and CDR2 QGS. The CDR3 has 25 amino acids. The CDR3 sequence: CALGESSTPMRPRLGSAHPADKLIF. The CDR3 nucleotides read TGTGCTCTTGGGGAATCCAGCACTCCTATGAGGCCCCGACTGGGGTCGGCTCATCCGGCTGATAAACTCATCTTC.

This clone was observed a few times. TCRdb shows a much larger clone's protein in place of this DNA's translation, and the two differ at residue 20, likely through a read error; the protein shown is translated from the DNA. The J gene was not called, though the V gene is TRDV1; TRDD3 was called by the table and not checked on the DNA. This CDR3 has 22 residues. Germline CDR1 TSWWSYY, CDR2 QGS. CDR3 in amino acids: CALGFSGYTPLGDRTYTDKFIF. CDR3 nucleotides: TGTGCTCTTGGGTTTTCCGGCTACACACCCCTGGGGGACCGAACCTACACCGATAAATTCATCTTT.

There are many counts of this clone. A read error is the likely source, as a far larger clone sits one nucleotide away. Other DNA sequences in the sample encode the same CDR3. The chain links TRDV1 to TRDJ1; no clear D. The J gene, left out of TCRdb, was set here by checking the DNA against germline. V lost 1 base, J lost 8 bases, and 14 bases lay in between. CDR3 length equals 14 residues. Germline CDR1 reads TSWWSYY; CDR2 reads QGS. CDR3 region: CALGEPDPLLKLIF. Here the CDR3 DNA reads TGTGCTCTTGGGGAACCGGATCCTTTGTTGAAACTCATCTTT.

This clone was recorded a few times. The amino acid sequence in TCRdb belongs to a much larger clone and departs from this DNA's translation at residue 6, likely a sequencing read error; the sequence shown is translated from the DNA. The chain employs TRDV2 and TRDJ1, with D unclear. The J gene comes from matching the DNA to germline here; TCRdb lacks it. Trimming removed 3 bases from V and 3 bases from J, with 19 bases in between. This CDR3 is built from 16 residues. Germline V gene lookup returns CDR1 GEAIGNYY and CDR2 EKD. The CDR3 reads CACDQRRPSKPDKLIF. The CDR3 nucleotides are TGTGCCTGTGACCAACGCCGCCCCTCCAAGCCCGATAAACTCATCTTT.

This clone was counted many times. A far larger clone is off by one base, so a read error is likely. Different DNA sequences within this sample yield the same CDR3. This sequence joins TRDV1 and TRDJ1; D unresolved. The V gene's germline CDR1 is TSWWSYY and CDR2 QGS. The V and J ends lost 3 bases and 8 bases respectively, with 16 bases between them. The CDR3 length is 14 residues. This CDR3 is CALGEPDPLLKLIF. The CDR3 DNA sequence: TGTGCTCTTGGGGAGCCGGATCCTTTGCTGAAACTCATCTTT.

This clone was counted many times. TCRdb assigns this DNA the protein of a much larger clone, which departs from its translation at residue 6; this likely reflects a read error, and the protein shown comes from translating the DNA. The gene calls are TRDV3 and TRDJ1, with 8 bases identical to TRDD3. This CDR3 has 13 residues. V trimming: 5 bases; J trimming: 1 base; junction bases outside the gene matches: 6. Germline loops: CDR1 TVYSNPD, CDR2 GDNSRS (reference sequence). DNA of the CDR3: TGTGCCCTACTGGGGGCCTCCACCGATAAACTCATCTTT. Translating it yields CALLGASTDKLIF.

This clone occurred many times. This DNA's translation and the protein TCRdb lists, from a much larger clone, do not match at residue 15, likely due to a read error; the protein shown is translated from the DNA. The rearrangement links TRDV2 to TRDJ1, with 8 bases lining up with TRDD3. The germline gives CDR1 GEAIGNYY, CDR2 EKD. The CDR3 covers 16 residues. The CDR3 loop reads CACDSLTGGYTDKLTF. DNA for the CDR3: TGTGCCTGTGACTCCCTTACTGGGGGTTACACCGATAAACTCACCTTT.

Note on this clone: TCRdb assigns this DNA the protein of a much larger clone, which departs from its translation at residue 14; this likely reflects a read error, and the protein shown comes from translating the DNA. The chain combines TRDV3 with TRDJ1, with 11 bases identical to TRDD3. The germline V gene has CDR1 TVYSNPD and CDR2 GDNSRS (reference sequence). CDR3 length: 17 residues. CDR3 sequence (DNA): TGTGCCTTCGCGCGCTTAAGGTACTGGGGGATATTCGATAGACTCATCTTT. The encoded protein is CAFARLRYWGIFDRLIF.

Concerning this clone: Since a far larger clone is one base different, this is likely a read error. The same CDR3 is also encoded by other DNA sequences in this sample. This chain connects TRDV1 to TRDJ1; perhaps TRDD3 as D (6 bases). No J gene is reported in TCRdb; it was inferred here by comparing the DNA with germline. Germline lookup yields CDR1 TSWWSYY and CDR2 QGS. The CDR3 has 17 residues. The CDR3 is CALGPRTGRYGADKLIF. The CDR3 DNA is TGCGCTCTTGGGCCCAGGACCGGTAGATACGGGGCCGATAAACTCATCTTT.

About this clone: The protein that TCRdb holds for this DNA derives from a much larger clone and differs from the translated DNA at residue 20, which likely indicates a read error; the protein shown here is translated from the DNA. The V gene is given as TRDV1, and no J gene call is available; the table's D call of TRDD3 was not tested on the DNA. The CDR3 has 22 amino acids. Germline assignment: CDR1 TSWWSYY and CDR2 QGS. In DNA, the CDR3 is TGTGCTTTCTTTCTACGCTCCCTTACTGGGGCCCGAATCCTCGTTCACACCAATAAACCCATCTTT. Translating it yields CAFFLRSLTGARILVHTNKPIF.

This clone was seen at least ten times. For this DNA, TCRdb reports the protein of a much larger clone, which diverges at residue 19, most likely from a read error; the protein presented here is translated directly from the DNA. This chain links TRDV1 with TRDJ1, with 13 bases that match TRDD3. The length of the CDR3 is 20 residues. Germline V CDR1 and CDR2: TSWWSYY, QGS. CDR3 DNA sequence: TGTGCTCTTGGGGAAGTCACCCTTTTGTACTGGGGGATACGCCCCGATAAACTCACCTTT. Translated, it gives CALGEVTLLYWGIRPDKLTF.

This clone was observed many times. The translation of this DNA and the TCRdb protein of a much larger clone differ at residue 6, probably owing to a read error; the protein shown here is translated from the DNA. The J gene is TRDJ3, the V gene TRDV1, with 12 positions matching TRDD3. No J gene was available from TCRdb, and it was assigned here by a germline match of the DNA. The germline CDR1 and CDR2 sequences are TSWWSYY and QGS. The CDR3 totals 24 residues. Germline trimming cut 2 bases from V and 0 bases from J; bases unmatched to any gene: 17. CDR3 sequence reads: CALGEGPYLPTGGYFSWDTRQMFF. Written as DNA, the CDR3 is TGTGCTCTTGGGGAAGGGCCCTACCTTCCAACTGGGGGATACTTCTCCTGGGACACCCGACAGATGTTTTTC.

This clone was detected only a few times. TCRdb has a much larger clone's protein, which differs at residue 13 from the translation of this DNA, likely because of a read error; what is shown is the protein translated from the DNA. V is TRDV1 and J is TRDJ1, with a tentative D call TRDD3 (7 bases). The CDR3 totals 21 residues. Germline CDR1 is TSWWSYY and CDR2 is QGS. V was pared by 2 bases and J by 2 bases, with 30 bases between. CDR3 sequence reads: CALGEFFLAYWGSIGTDKLIF. CDR3 nucleotide sequence: TGTGCTCTTGGGGAATTTTTCCTAGCCTACTGGGGCTCCATAGGGACCGATAAACTCATCTTT.

As concerns this clone: TCRdb's entry gives the protein of a much larger clone, which mismatches this DNA's translation at residue 11, likely from a read error; the protein reported here is translated from the DNA. The chain is built from TRDV1 and TRDJ1, with TRDD3 identical over 10 bases. The CDR3 spans 19 residues. Germline lookup yields CDR1 TSWWSYY and CDR2 QGS. Trimming took 9 bases from V and 1 from J; bases not matched to a gene: 20. CDR3 nucleotides: TGTGCTCTCAATCACAAGGCAAACTGGGGGATGCGGCCCACCGATAAACTCATCTTT. Residues: CALNHKANWGMRPTDKLIF.

As regards this clone: Only one base separates this from a far larger clonotype, so it likely reflects a read error. Different DNA sequences within this sample yield the same CDR3. The V gene is TRDV1, the J gene TRDJ1; 7 nucleotides align to TRDD3. J gave up 0 bases and V 2 bases, and 15 bases lay outside the gene matches. Germline V gene sequence: CDR1 TSWWSYY, CDR2 QGS. CDR3 length: 19 residues. CDR3 residues: CALGEGISNALGDTDKLIF. CDR3 nucleotides: TGTGCTCTTGGGGAAGGGATTTCGAACGCGCTGGGGGACACCGATAAACTCATCTTT.

This clone was picked up a small number of times. This may arise from a read error, as a much more abundant clone is one base away. Other DNA sequences from this sample encode an identical CDR3 as well. The V gene is TRDV1, the J gene TRDJ1; D unresolved. V was clipped by 0 bases and J by 1 base, with 12 bases between them. CDR1 TSWWSYY and CDR2 QGS come from the germline V gene. The CDR3 is 16 amino acids. CDR3 sequence reads: CALGELGCTGTDKLIF. CDR3 sequence (DNA): TGTGCTCTTGGGGAACTAGGGTGCACAGGCACCGATAAACTCATCTTT.

This clone was detected a few times. The protein recorded in TCRdb matches a much larger clone and deviates from this DNA's translation at residue 11, suggesting a read error; the protein here is obtained by translating the DNA. The chain couples TRDV1 to TRDJ1; D remains ambiguous. The J gene is absent in TCRdb and was assigned here via DNA matching to germline. This CDR3 is built from 15 residues. In germline, CDR1 is TSWWSYY, CDR2 QGS. In nucleotides, the CDR3 is TGTGCTCTTGGGGAAATAGCGAGGCCCACCGGTAAACTCATCTTT. It codes for CALGEIARPTGKLIF.

Regarding this clone: The TCRdb protein comes from a much larger clone and disagrees with this DNA's translation at residue 18, likely due to a read error; the protein given here is derived from the DNA. The chain joins TRDV1 to TRDJ1; 13 bases fit TRDD3. No J gene is reported in TCRdb; it was inferred here by comparing the DNA with germline. Unmatched junction bases numbered 24, after V lost 1 base and J lost 1 base. Germline-derived CDR1 and CDR2 are TSWWSYY and QGS. CDR3 size: 24 residues. In nucleotides, the CDR3 is TGTGCTCTTGGGGAACGACCTACCTCGCTAACTGGGGGATACGCTGCCGGGTGCACCGATAAACTCATCTTT. Encoded protein: CALGERPTSLTGGYAAGCTDKLIF.

By sample share, this clone is medium-sized. The chain uses TRDV1 and TRDJ1; TRDD3 matches 9 bases. Germline CDR1 is TSWWSYY and CDR2 is QGS. J gave up 3 bases and V 3 bases, and 11 bases lay outside the gene matches. CDR3 length: 17 amino acids. CDR3 nucleotides: TGTGCTCTTGGGGACTACCGCTGGGGGATTAGGGCCGATAAACTCATCTTT. This sequence encodes CALGDYRWGIRADKLIF.

This clone came up a few times. TCRdb assigns this DNA the protein of a much larger clone, which departs from its translation at residue 12; this likely reflects a read error, and the protein shown comes from translating the DNA. This chain connects TRDV3 to TRDJ1, with D perhaps matching TRDD2 (5 bases). The CDR3 extends over 16 amino acids. V was trimmed by 2 bases and J by 4 bases, leaving 23 bases between them. Germline assignment: CDR1 TVYSNPD and CDR2 GDNSRS (reference sequence). The CDR3, as DNA: TGTGCCTTTTTTGCGGGAACCTACCCGGGCCTCGATAAACTCATCTTT. This sequence encodes CAFFAGTYPGLDKLIF.

The table lists this clone with a few counts. This DNA's translation differs at residue 6 from TCRdb's protein, which comes from a much larger clone; a read error is likely, and the protein shown is translated from the DNA. The rearrangement joins TRDV1 to TRDJ1, with a weak D call TRDD3 (5 bases). Germline values: CDR1 TSWWSYY, CDR2 QGS. There are 16 residues in the CDR3. Trimming stripped 2 bases from V and 1 base from J, with 14 bases between. DNA of the CDR3: TGTGCTCTTGGGGAAATGGAGGTGGGGTCCACCGATAAACTCATCTTT. This sequence encodes CALGEMEVGSTDKLIF.

The chain uses TRDV1 and TRDJ1; D gene ambiguous. TCRdb carries no J gene annotation; the J gene was assigned here by matching the DNA with germline. In germline, CDR1 is TSWWSYY, CDR2 QGS. Between the trimmed V and J ends, which lost 5 bases and 9 bases, there was a span of 10 bases. The CDR3 has 11 amino acids. The CDR3 DNA is TGTGCTCTTGGGATCCCGCCTCAACTCATCTTT. It codes for CALGIPPQLIF.

As for this clone: The protein given by TCRdb reflects a much larger clone and differs at residue 6 from this DNA's translation, likely from a read error; the protein shown is the DNA's translation. J is TRDJ1 and V is TRDV1, with unresolved D. TCRdb leaves out the J gene; it was filled in here by matching the DNA to germline. Germline V gene lookup returns CDR1 TSWWSYY and CDR2 QGS. The CDR3 has 15 amino acids. Trimming cost V 1 base and J 2 bases, with 11 bases left between them. CDR3 loop: CALGEQRGSTDKLIF. CDR3 nucleotide sequence: TGTGCTCTTGGGGAACAGAGGGGTTCGACCGATAAACTCATCTTT.

A remark on this clone: With only one base between it and a far larger clone, this is likely a read error. Other DNA variants within this sample encode the same CDR3. This sequence joins TRDV1 and TRDJ3, with 10 bases that match TRDD3. The J gene was not available in TCRdb and was assigned here by matching the DNA to germline segments. Trimming removed 4 bases from V and 0 bases from J; junction bases left unmatched: 27. This CDR3 has 26 amino acids. Germline V CDR1 and CDR2: TSWWSYY, QGS. The CDR3 sequence is CALGGTKVQKGDTLREFSWDTRQMFF. The CDR3 DNA reads TGTGCTCTTGGGGGAACTAAGGTCCAAAAGGGGGATACGCTTAGGGAGTTCTCCTGGGACACCCGACAGATGTTTTTC.

To note about this clone: The TCRdb protein, from a much larger clone, departs from this DNA's translation at residue 5, likely by read error; the protein shown derives from the DNA. Other DNA sequences in this specimen translate into the identical CDR3. The genes are TRDV3 and TRDJ1; 9 nucleotides align to TRDD3. Germline V lookup: CDR1 TVYSNPD, CDR2 GDNSRS (reference sequence). CDR3 length: 17 residues. Unmatched junction bases numbered 17, after V lost 1 base and J lost 5 bases. The CDR3 DNA follows: TGTGCCTTTATACTTCGACACTGGGGGAGCGAAGAGGATAAACTCATCTTT. This sequence encodes CAFILRHWGSEEDKLIF.

At least ten counts were recorded for this clone. This rearrangement joins TRDV1 to TRDJ1, with 8 bases fitting TRDD3. Per germline, CDR1 TSWWSYY and CDR2 QGS. J gave up 1 base and V 1 base, and 20 bases lay outside the gene matches. The CDR3 extends over 21 amino acids. The CDR3 spells CALGEPGPPLAPLGATDKLIF. CDR3 in DNA: TGTGCTCTTGGGGAACCCGGCCCTCCCCTGGCACCACTGGGGGCCACCGATAAACTCATCTTT.

The sample holds a few counts of this clone. This DNA's translation and the protein TCRdb lists, from a much larger clone, do not match at residue 13, likely due to a read error; the protein shown is translated from the DNA. V and J are TRDV1 and TRDJ1; D may be TRDD3 (6 bases). Assignment of the J gene here rests on matching the DNA to germline, because TCRdb gives none. Trimming pared 0 bases from V and 7 bases from J, leaving 30 bases between. The CDR3 runs 20 residues. Germline V CDR1 and CDR2: TSWWSYY, QGS. The DNA of the CDR3 is TGTGCTCTTGGGGAACTTGACTTTCTCTTAGGGGATGCCAAATGGGGTAAACTCATCTTT. Translating it yields CALGELDFLLGDAKWGKLIF.

This clone was detected only a few times. TCRdb's entry gives the protein of a much larger clone, which mismatches this DNA's translation at residue 12, likely from a read error; the protein reported here is translated from the DNA. The chain's CDR3 is CALGELERAGETRKLIF. The CDR3 DNA follows: TGTGCTCTTGGGGAACTTGAAAGAGCCGGGGAAACACGAAAACTCATCTTT. The chain recombines TRDV1 with TRDJ1, with D perhaps matching TRDD3 (5 bases). Trimming left V 0 bases short and J 8 bases short, with 22 bases between. The CDR3 is made up of 17 amino acids. CDR1 is TSWWSYY, CDR2 QGS, per germline.

This clone came up a few times. A read error is the likely source, as a far larger clone sits one nucleotide away. The sample holds other DNA sequences that translate to the same CDR3. The rearrangement links TRDV2 to TRDJ1, with TRDD3 as a possible D gene (6 bases). The germline V gene encodes CDR1 GEAIGNYY and CDR2 EKD. The CDR3 is 24 amino acids. The CDR3 DNA reads TGCGCCTGTGACCGTCTGAGTTTTCCAGCGCAATCGTATAGAGTACTGGGCGTCTCCGATAAACTCATCTTT. This encodes CACDRLSFPAQSYRVLGVSDKLIF.